The clone carrying this TCR beta chain has a single count. The V gene's germline CDR1 is LGHNA and CDR2 YNFKEQ. The CDR3 contains 13 residues. V shed 3 bases and J shed 4 bases, with 9 bases lying between them. The sample is drawn from a study of blood T cell repertoires in COVID-19. In the study's own analysis: Estimated nucleated cell counts came from reference gene primer amplification. Repertoires were generated with immunoSEQ multiplex PCR, while TCRdb's copy carries only in-frame clones and drops some. That table is the source of V, J and clone size, and D and trimming were worked out from the DNA. The sample lists 330,000 or so clones, roughly 89% occurring once.

The sequenced sample consisted of peripheral blood. The chain is built from TRBV4-2 and TRBJ1-2; weak D call: TRBD1 (5 bases). The receptor was derived from an older woman with COVID-19, enrolled during active disease. Written as DNA, the CDR3 is TGTGCCAGCAGCCAGTCGGGGGGCTATGGCTACACCTTC. This codes for CASSQSGGYGYTF.